This T cell receptor beta chain was recorded in a study of response to subunit inactivated influenza vaccine. Using its own MiXCR run on the RT-PCR reads, TCRdb lists one record per CDR3 protein. The top ten clones hold roughly 7.2% of a sample with 600,000 to 700,000 distinct CDR3 sequences, approximately 14% of them seen once. As concerns this clonotype: No antigen is known for it.

CDR1 SEHNR and CDR2 FQNEAQ come from the germline V gene (reference sequence). The ends were cut back, 4 bases at V and 0 bases at J, with 11 bases in the middle. The CDR3 has 15 amino acids. Study observations and caveats: New T cells are recruited in small numbers by each seasonal influenza vaccination, according to the authors' suggestion.

This specimen consisted of PBMCs from blood, obtained 14 to 15 days before vaccination. This receptor was taken from a man between 50 and 59 years old who received an inactivated influenza vaccine. The chain combines TRBV7-9 with TRBJ2-3, with a tentative D call TRBD2 (6 bases). Written as DNA, the CDR3 is TGTGCCAGCAGCTCGCGGGAAGGGAGCACAGATACGCAGTATTTT. Amino acids: CASSSREGSTDTQYF.